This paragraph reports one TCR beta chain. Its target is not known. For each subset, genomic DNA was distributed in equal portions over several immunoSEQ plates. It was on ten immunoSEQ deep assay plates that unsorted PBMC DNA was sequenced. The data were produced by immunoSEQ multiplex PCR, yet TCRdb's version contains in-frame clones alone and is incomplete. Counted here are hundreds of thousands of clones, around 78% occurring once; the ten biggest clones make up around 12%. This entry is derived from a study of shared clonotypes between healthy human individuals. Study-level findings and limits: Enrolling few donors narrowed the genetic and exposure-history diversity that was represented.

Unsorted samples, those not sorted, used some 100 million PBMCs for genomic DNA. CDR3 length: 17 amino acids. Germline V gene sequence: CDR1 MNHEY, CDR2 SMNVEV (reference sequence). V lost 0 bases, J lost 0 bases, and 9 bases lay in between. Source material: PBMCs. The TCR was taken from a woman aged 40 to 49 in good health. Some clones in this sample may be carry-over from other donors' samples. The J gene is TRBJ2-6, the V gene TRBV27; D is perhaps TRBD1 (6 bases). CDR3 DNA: TGTGCCAGCAGTTTATCACAGGGCCGCTCTGGGGCCAACGTCCTGACTTTC. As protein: CASSLSQGRSGANVLTF.